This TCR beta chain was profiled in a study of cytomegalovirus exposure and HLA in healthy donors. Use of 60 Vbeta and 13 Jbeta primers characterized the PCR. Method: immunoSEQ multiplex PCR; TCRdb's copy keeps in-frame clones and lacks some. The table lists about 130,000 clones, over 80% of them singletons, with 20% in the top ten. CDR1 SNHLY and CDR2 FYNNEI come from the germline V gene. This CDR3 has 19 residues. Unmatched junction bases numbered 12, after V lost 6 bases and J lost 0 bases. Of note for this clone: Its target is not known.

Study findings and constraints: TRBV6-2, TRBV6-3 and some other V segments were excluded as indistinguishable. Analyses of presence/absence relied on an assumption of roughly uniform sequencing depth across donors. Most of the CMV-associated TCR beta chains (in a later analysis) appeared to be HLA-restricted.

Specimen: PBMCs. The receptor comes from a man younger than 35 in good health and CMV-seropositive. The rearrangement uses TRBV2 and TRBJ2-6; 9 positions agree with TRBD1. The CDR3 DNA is TGTGCCAGCAGGGAACAGGGGGCTGGAATCCTCTCTGGGGCCAACGTCCTGACTTTC. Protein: CASREQGAGILSGANVLTF.